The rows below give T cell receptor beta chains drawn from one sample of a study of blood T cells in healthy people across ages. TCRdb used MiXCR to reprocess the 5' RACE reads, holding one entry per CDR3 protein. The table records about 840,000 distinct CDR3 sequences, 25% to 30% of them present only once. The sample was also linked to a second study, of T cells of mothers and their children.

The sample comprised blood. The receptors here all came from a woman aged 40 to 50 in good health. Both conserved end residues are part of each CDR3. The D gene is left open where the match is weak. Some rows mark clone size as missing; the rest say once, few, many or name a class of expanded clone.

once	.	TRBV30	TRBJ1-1	CAWSASLNTEAFF	TGTGCCTGGAGTGCCTCCTTGAACACTGAAGCTTTCTTT
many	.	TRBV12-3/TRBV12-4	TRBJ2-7	CASRLSRGPKAEQYF	TGTGCCAGCAGACTCAGCAGGGGACCCAAAGCCGAGCAGTACTTC
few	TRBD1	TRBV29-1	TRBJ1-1	CSVVTGMRQGATEAFF	TGCAGCGTTGTTACGGGTATGAGACAGGGGGCCACTGAAGCTTTCTTT
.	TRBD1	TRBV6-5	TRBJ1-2	CASTGTGITNYGYTF	TGTGCCAGCACAGGGACAGGGATAACTAACTATGGCTACACCTTC
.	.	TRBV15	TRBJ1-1	CATSKSVEAFF	TGTGCCACCAGCAAGAGTGTCGAAGCTTTCTTT
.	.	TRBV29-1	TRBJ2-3	CSVELAIPTDTQYF	TGCAGCGTTGAATTAGCGATACCCACAGATACGCAGTATTTT
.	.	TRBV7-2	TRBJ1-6	CASAPYNSPLHF	TGTGCCAGCGCTCCCTATAATTCACCCCTCCACTTT
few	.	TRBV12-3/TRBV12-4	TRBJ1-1	CASNFGNTEAFF	TGTGCCAGCAATTTCGGGAACACTGAAGCTTTCTTT
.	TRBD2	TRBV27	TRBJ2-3	CASSFGGGRDTQYF	TGTGCCAGCAGTTTCGGGGGGGGGCGTGATACGCAGTATTTT
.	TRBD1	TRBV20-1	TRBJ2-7	CSATGQGLYEQYF	TGCAGTGCTACCGGACAGGGGTTATACGAGCAGTACTTC
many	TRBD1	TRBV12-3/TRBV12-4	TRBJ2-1	CASSPGTGFGQQFF	TGTGCCAGCAGTCCCGGGACAGGGTTCGGGCAGCAGTTCTTC
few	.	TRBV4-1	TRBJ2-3	CASSYQGRQEDTQYF	TGCGCCAGCAGCTATCAGGGGCGGCAAGAGGATACGCAGTATTTT
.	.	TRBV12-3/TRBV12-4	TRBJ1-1	CASSLVSTQRAFF	TGTGCCAGCAGTTTGGTCAGCACCCAAAGAGCTTTCTTT
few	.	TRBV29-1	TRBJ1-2	CSAGGGPEGYTF	TGCAGCGCTGGCGGGGGGCCAGAGGGCTACACCTTC
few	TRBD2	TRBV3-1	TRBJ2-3	CASSQDVVASGGVTDTQYF	TGTGCCAGCAGCCAAGATGTCGTCGCTAGCGGGGGAGTCACAGATACGCAGTATTTT
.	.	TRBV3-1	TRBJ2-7	CASSPEVGVQYF	TGTGCCAGCAGCCCCGAAGTAGGGGTACAGTACTTC
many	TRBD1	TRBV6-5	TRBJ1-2	CASSYGPRGQNGYTF	TGTGCCAGCAGTTATGGCCCCAGGGGGCAGAATGGCTACACCTTC
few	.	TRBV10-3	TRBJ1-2	CAIRGGKDYGYTF	TGTGCCATCAGGGGGGGGAAAGACTATGGCTACACCTTC
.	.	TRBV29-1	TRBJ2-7	CSVEERGSGYEQYF	TGCAGCGTCGAAGAACGGGGTAGTGGATACGAGCAGTACTTC
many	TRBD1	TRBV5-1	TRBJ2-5	CASSFGDRGREETQYF	TGCGCCAGCAGCTTCGGGGACAGGGGGCGCGAAGAGACCCAGTACTTC